Included here is one T cell receptor (beta chain) sequence, with context. Its antigen is currently not known. Base quality data are lacking; no much larger clone is found one base away. Participants in the prospective study were enrolled through a virtual design, were aged about 18 to 100 years, and lived in 24 United States geographic areas. In the prospective study, participants were assigned to cohorts based on the clinical history participants reported in a screening survey and a study questionnaire. Recovered participants in ImmuneRACE Cohort 3 were defined by two consecutive negative NP/OP PCR tests, clearance by a healthcare professional, or resolution of symptoms. Each participant in the prospective study had whole blood, serum and a nasopharyngeal or oropharyngeal swab collected by mobile phlebotomists. Over an approximately 2-month period, participants in the prospective study had the option of providing additional blood draws and questionnaires. Before DNA extraction, prospective study blood samples were shipped either frozen or at room temperature.

At the junction V is shortened by 7 bases and J by 1 base, with 16 bases in between. CDR1 and CDR2 (GTSNPN, SVGIG) derive from the germline V gene (reference sequence). The CDR3 runs 14 amino acids, cysteine and phenylalanine included. The sequence is cut down to CDR3 DNA, 42 bases in frame from base 1. The data derive from a study of blood T cell repertoires in COVID-19 (TCRdb year 2020). About the investigation overall: Samples covering the acute and convalescent phases of COVID-19 were provided by collaborators in the United States, Italy and Spain. Where HLA class I and class II types were available, the types were taken from metadata supplied by the sample provider, not from assay-based typing. Sample metadata almost always included a de-identified subject ID, COVID-19 status, age in years and sex. Samples were obtained from the ongoing ImmuneRACE study (first 160 participants) and from over a thousand subjects provided by 6 global collaborators. The dataset comprised deeply sampled blood TCRbeta repertoires from subjects exposed to, actively infected with, or recovered from COVID-19. The repertoires were made available in a free public database intended to serve as a resource for research on the immune response to SARS-CoV-2. The material from the prospective study consisted of cDNA or gDNA derived from T cells, B-cell-depleted T cells, or PBMCs. Broader findings and caveats from the paper: How much clinical and demographic metadata was included differed by source and by participant, and the metadata was provided uncurated.

The immunoSEQ Assay, a bias-controlled multiplex PCR, was used to amplify TCRbeta CDR3 regions from genomic DNA. Concerning the study's data processing: The number of nucleated cells in each sample was estimated by amplification of reference gene primers within the assay. Sequence reads were collapsed and filtered to measure the absolute abundance of every unique TCRbeta CDR3 rearrangement. Productive Simpson clonality was computed per sample as the square root of Simpson's diversity index over productive rearrangements. Not all clones reach the TCRdb copy of this immuneACCESS table, which keeps in-frame sequences only. Checked studies attribute under half of the gap to unresolved V genes and leave the rest unexplained. The V and J calls and clone size were taken over from that table, and D and trimming were inferred from the DNA. The sample table lists 200,000 to 250,000 clones, more than 70% of them with a count of one. The top ten clonotypes cover 2% to 2.5% of the sample.

The sequenced sample consisted of PBMCs or T cells enriched from blood (not recorded which). The TCR sequence derives from a woman between 50 and 59 years old who had recovered from COVID-19. The receptor chain draws on TRBV30 and TRBJ1-1; the D gene cannot be resolved reliably. For the CDR3, the sequence is CAYDWWSANTEAFF. At the DNA level, the sequence is TGTGCCTACGACTGGTGGTCGGCGAACACTGAAGCTTTCTTT.